Below are 20 T cell receptor beta chains sequenced from a single sample in a study of graft-versus-host responses after intestinal transplantation. Measured with immunoSEQ multiplex PCR; TCRdb has only the in-frame clones, and not every one. The profile covers about 43,000 clones, with roughly 95% appearing a single time and about 1.6% taken by the ten largest. Sequences were derived from PBMCs, sampled more than 310 days after intestinal transplant. All receptors derive from a human patient who received an intestinal transplant, so some T cells may come from the graft donor.

This clone has only one observation. The chain links TRBV5-4 to TRBJ2-5; 14 bases agree with TRBD2. This CDR3 is 17 amino acids long. Per germline, CDR1 SGHNT and CDR2 YYREEE (reference sequence). V shed 4 bases and J 1 base; nucleotides not matched to a gene: 6. The CDR3 spells CASSPTSGGAIQETQYF. CDR3 nucleotides: TGTGCCAGCAGCCCGACTAGCGGGGGGGCGATCCAAGAGACCCAGTACTTC.

V usage is TRBV5-1 and J usage is TRBJ2-1; D is possibly TRBD2 (6 bases). Germline V gives CDR1 SGHRS, CDR2 YFSETQ. V was trimmed by 3 bases and J by 7 bases, leaving 11 bases between them. The CDR3 is 13 residues long. CDR3 protein: CASSWDWENEQFF. As DNA, the CDR3 is TGCGCCAGCAGCTGGGACTGGGAGAATGAGCAGTTCTTC.

This clone was seen just once. The gene calls are TRBV27 and TRBJ2-1; 9 bases are shared with TRBD2. This CDR3 comprises 17 residues. In germline, CDR1 is MNHEY, CDR2 SMNVEV (reference sequence). The V segment lost 4 bases and the J segment 4 bases; nucleotides outside the gene matches: 11. The CDR3 DNA sequence: TGTGCCAGCAGTTCTCCCCTCTCGCGGGGGGGGTACAATGAGCAGTTCTTC. Protein sequence: CASSSPLSRGGYNEQFF.

This chain connects TRBV5-5 to TRBJ1-6; D gene ambiguous. The germline CDR1 and CDR2 sequences are SGHKS and YYEKEE (reference sequence). This CDR3 region has 15 residues. The ends were cut back, 0 bases at V and 9 bases at J, with 13 bases in the middle. CDR3 loop: CASSLGAYSTSPLHF. CDR3 sequence (DNA): TGTGCCAGCAGCTTGGGGGCGTACTCTACTTCACCCCTCCACTTT.

The chain links TRBV2 to TRBJ1-1, with TRBD1 matching 7 bases. Germline-derived CDR1 and CDR2 are SNHLY and FYNNEI. This CDR3 has 14 residues. Trimming cost V 7 bases and J 6 bases; bases outside gene matches: 11. The CDR3 is CASTLQGKVSEAFF. CDR3 bases: TGTGCCAGCACCTTACAGGGGAAGGTCTCTGAAGCTTTCTTT.

The V and J genes are TRBV7-3 and TRBJ2-2; no definite D call. The ends were cut back, 0 bases at V and 3 bases at J, with 11 bases in the middle. The CDR3 is made up of 16 amino acids. Germline V gene data show CDR1 as SGHTA and CDR2 as FQGTGA. The chain's CDR3 is CASSLTRHSDTGELFF. In nucleotides, the CDR3 is TGTGCCAGCAGCTTAACCCGACATTCGGACACCGGGGAGCTGTTTTTT.

This clone has a single count. The CDR3 spells CASSFRDSNEKLFF. The CDR3, as DNA: TGCGCCAGCAGCTTCCGGGACAGTAATGAAAAACTGTTTTTT. The rearrangement links TRBV5-1 to TRBJ1-4; 7 positions match TRBD1. Trimming removed 2 bases from V and 4 bases from J; junction bases left unmatched: 2. Germline values: CDR1 SGHRS, CDR2 YFSETQ. This CDR3 comprises 14 residues.

The rearrangement links TRBV25-1 to TRBJ2-2; D remains unclear. This CDR3 spans 16 amino acids. Trimming cost V 0 bases and J 3 bases, with 11 bases left between them. Germline CDR1 reads MGHDK; CDR2 reads SYGVNS. CDR3: CASSEYSGPYTGELFF. The CDR3, as DNA: TGTGCCAGCAGTGAATATTCGGGCCCATACACCGGGGAGCTGTTTTTT.

The genes are TRBV5-1 and TRBJ2-5; no definite D call. V was shortened by 4 bases and J by 5 bases, with 12 bases between the two germline ends. This CDR3 has 13 amino acids. Germline CDR1 reads SGHRS; CDR2 reads YFSETQ. CDR3 protein: CASSELGVETQYF. Here the CDR3 DNA reads TGCGCCAGCAGCGAGCTAGGAGTGGAGACCCAGTACTTC.

The rearrangement links TRBV6-1 to TRBJ2-3, with TRBD2 identical over 9 bases. Trimming at V came to 2 bases and at J to 2 bases, leaving 5 bases not matched to a gene. Germline CDR1 is MNHNS and CDR2 is SASEGT. This CDR3 is built from 16 residues. For the CDR3, the DNA is TGTGCCAGCAGTGAACTCACTAGCGGGTACACAGATACGCAGTATTTT. Its translation: CASSELTSGYTDTQYF.

V and J are TRBV6-5 and TRBJ1-2, with D possibly being TRBD1 (5 bases). The germline V gene encodes CDR1 MNHEY and CDR2 SVGAGI. V lost 0 bases and J 5 bases, leaving 13 bases between the germline ends. The CDR3 has 15 residues. The DNA of the CDR3 is TGTGCCAGCAGTTACTCTGAAAGGGGAATATATGGCTACACCTTC. Residues: CASSYSERGIYGYTF.

This chain joins TRBV6-5 and TRBJ2-1, with 7 nucleotides matching TRBD1. Germline assignment: CDR1 MNHEY and CDR2 SVGAGI. The trim removed 5 bases at V and 4 bases at J, leaving 2 bases unmatched. The CDR3 runs to 13 residues. The CDR3: CASSTGEYNEQFF. As DNA, the CDR3 is TGTGCCAGCAGTACAGGGGAGTACAATGAGCAGTTCTTC.

The chain couples TRBV10-3 to TRBJ2-7, with 8 bases matching TRBD1. Germline V gene data show CDR1 as ENHRY and CDR2 as SYGVKD. This CDR3 has 15 amino acids. The trim removed 3 bases at V and 3 bases at J, leaving 7 bases unmatched. The CDR3, as DNA: TGTGCCATCAGTGAATTAGACAGGGGAGGCTACGAGCAGTACTTC. Protein: CAISELDRGGYEQYF.

This CDR3 is CASSVQGAGETQYF. As DNA, the CDR3 is TGTGCCAGCAGCGTTCAGGGGGCTGGGGAGACCCAGTACTTC. The chain combines TRBV9 with TRBJ2-5; 8 nucleotides align to TRBD1. Germline CDR1 is SGDLS and CDR2 is YYNGEE. V was clipped by 2 bases and J by 5 bases; unmatched bases: 5. CDR3 length equals 14 residues.

The J gene is TRBJ2-7, the V gene TRBV7-9, with D hard to call. With 1 base removed from V and 3 bases from J, the gap between germline ends came to 10 bases. Germline lookup yields CDR1 SEHNR and CDR2 FQNEAQ (reference sequence). This CDR3 comprises 14 residues. The CDR3 DNA is TGTGCCAGCAGCTTAGAACACACCTACTACGAGCAGTACTTC. Its translation: CASSLEHTYYEQYF.

The chain employs TRBV30 and TRBJ2-7; TRBD1 aligns across 7 bases. With V trimmed by 4 bases and J by 2 bases, 8 bases remained unmatched. CDR1 is GTSNPN and CDR2 is SVGIG in the germline V gene (reference sequence). The CDR3 has 14 residues. The CDR3 sequence is CAWIARDRAYEQYF. In DNA form, the CDR3 reads TGTGCCTGGATCGCCCGGGACAGAGCCTACGAGCAGTACTTC. The full variable domain, rest sourced from reference TRBV30 and TRBJ2-7, is SQTIHQWPATLVQPVGSPLSLECTVEGTSNPNLYWYRQAAGRGLQLLFYSVGIGQISSEVPQNLSASRPQDRQFILSSKKLLLSDSGFYLCAWIARDRAYEQYFGPGTRLTVT.

The chain uses TRBV7-9 and TRBJ1-1, with D possibly being TRBD1 (6 bases). The CDR3 has 16 residues. V gave up 5 bases and J gave up 6 bases, with 22 bases separating them. Germline V gene data show CDR1 as SEHNR and CDR2 as FQNEAQ (reference sequence). CDR3 nucleotides: TGTGCCAGCAGCGACTCAGCCTCGGACAGTTCGTCTGAAGCTTTCTTT. It yields the protein CASSDSASDSSSEAFF.

This chain connects TRBV6-5 to TRBJ2-3; possible D gene TRBD1, 5 bases. Trimming cost V 4 bases and J 1 base, with 6 bases left between them. The CDR3 sequence is 13 residues long. From germline, CDR1 is MNHEY and CDR2 SVGAGI. The CDR3 nucleotides are TGTGCCAGCAGTTTCAGGGGCACAGATACGCAGTATTTT. This translates into CASSFRGTDTQYF.

The rearrangement uses TRBV11-2 and TRBJ2-5; no clear D gene. Between the trimmed V and J ends, which lost 5 bases and 5 bases, there was a span of 9 bases. Germline V gene lookup returns CDR1 SGHAT and CDR2 FQNNGV. The CDR3 is made up of 12 amino acids. The CDR3 region is CASSPMRETQYF. CDR3 bases: TGTGCCAGCAGCCCTATGAGGGAGACCCAGTACTTC. Together with reference TRBV11-2 and TRBJ2-5, the CDR3 gives the full variable domain: EAGVAQSPRYKIIEKRQSVAFWCNPISGHATLYWYQQILGQGPKLLIQFQNNGVVDDSQLPKDRFSAERLKGVDSTLKIQPAKLEDSAVYLCASSPMRETQYFGPGTRLLVL.

The V call is TRBV18, the J call TRBJ1-3; D might be TRBD1 (5 bases). V lost 3 bases and J lost 4, with 19 bases in between. From germline, CDR1 is KGHSH and CDR2 LQKENI. CDR3 size: 17 residues. The chain's CDR3 is CASSPRSSTGGGNTIYF. Here the CDR3 DNA reads TGTGCCAGCTCACCGCGTTCTTCTACGGGGGGAGGAAACACCATATATTTT. Full variable domain (outside the CDR3, taken from reference TRBV18 and TRBJ1-3): NAGVMQNPRHLVRRRGQEARLRCSPMKGHSHVYWYRQLPEEGLKFMVYLQKENIIDESGMPKERFSAEFPKEGPSILRIQQVVRGDSAAYFCASSPRSSTGGGNTIYFGEGSWLTVV.